Below, 17 T cell receptor beta chains from the same sample are listed, as sequenced in a study of T cell responses to AZD1222 COVID-19 vaccine. Some clones are missing from TCRdb's copy, which holds only in-frame ones; the method was immunoSEQ multiplex PCR. The data contain 150,000 or so clones, 70% to 90% of them seen just once; the ten biggest clones take up 5.1%. Sequences were derived from peripheral blood, sampled on day 0 of AZD1222 vaccination. The receptor source for this set is an adult in good health.

The chain has TRBV6-5 and TRBJ1-2; no firm D call. V shed 0 bases and J shed 4 bases, with 9 bases lying between them. Germline lookup yields CDR1 MNHEY and CDR2 SVGAGI. CDR3 length equals 14 residues. As DNA, the CDR3 is TGTGCCAGCAGTTACTCCCGCAGGACCTATGGCTACACCTTC. Translated: CASSYSRRTYGYTF.

The V gene is TRBV6-1, the J gene TRBJ2-1; 7 positions agree with TRBD2. Germline V lookup: CDR1 MNHNS, CDR2 SASEGT. V shed 3 bases, J shed 8 bases, and the junction held 7 bases outside the gene matches. The CDR3 runs to 14 residues. The CDR3 loop reads CASSERLAIDEQFF. The CDR3 DNA reads as TGTGCCAGCAGTGAGAGACTAGCTATCGATGAGCAGTTCTTC.

The chain uses TRBV4-2 and TRBJ2-7; D is undetermined. CDR1 and CDR2 (germline): LGHNA, YNFKEQ. The length of the CDR3 is 15 residues. Trimming left V 0 bases short and J 1 base short, with 10 bases between. The CDR3 region is CASSQDRQPSYEQYF. The CDR3 DNA reads TGTGCCAGCAGCCAAGACCGGCAGCCGTCCTACGAGCAGTACTTC.

This clone has a handful of counts. The V call is TRBV19, the J call TRBJ2-7; 10 nucleotides agree with TRBD1. The V segment lost 5 bases and the J segment 7 bases; nucleotides outside the gene matches: 17. The CDR3 loop spans 17 amino acids. Germline-derived CDR1 and CDR2 are LNHDA and SQIVND (reference sequence). The CDR3 loop reads CASSDPGQGLKGVEQYF. CDR3 bases: TGTGCCAGTAGTGATCCGGGACAGGGGCTGAAGGGGGTAGAGCAGTACTTC.

For the CDR3, the DNA is TGTGCCAGCAGCTTAGATAGGGCTAGCAATCAGCCCCAGCATTTT. It encodes CASSLDRASNQPQHF. The chain combines TRBV7-2 with TRBJ1-5; D remains ambiguous. V lost 1 base and J lost 0, with 7 bases in between. The CDR3 is 15 residues long. From germline, CDR1 is SGHTA and CDR2 FQGNSA.

Remarks on this clone: A much larger clonotype is one base distant, so this may be a read error. This chain uses TRBV11-3 with TRBJ1-1; unclear D gene. Germline lookup yields CDR1 SGHNT and CDR2 YENEEA. There are 13 residues in the CDR3. Trimming took 1 base from V and 1 from J, leaving 4 bases between them. In nucleotides, the CDR3 is TGTGCCAGCAGCTTAGGGGGGAACACTGAAGCTTTCTTT. Translated: CASSLGGNTEAFF.

This sequence joins TRBV6-5 and TRBJ2-1; D gene ambiguous. CDR1 is MNHEY and CDR2 is SVGAGI in the germline V gene. V lost 5 bases and J 7 bases, leaving 18 bases between the germline ends. The CDR3 is 15 residues long. CDR3 amino acids: CASSRKSQSLNEQFF. CDR3 nucleotides: TGTGCCAGCAGTCGCAAGTCCCAGTCCCTAAATGAGCAGTTCTTC.

This clone showed up just once. The chain employs TRBV5-1 and TRBJ1-3; D is undetermined. There are 14 residues in the CDR3. The germline V gene has CDR1 SGHRS and CDR2 YFSETQ. V was trimmed by 1 base and J by 4 bases, leaving 9 bases between them. The CDR3 region has the DNA TGCGCCAGCAGCTTGCAGCTGCCCGGAAACACCATATATTTT. The encoded protein is CASSLQLPGNTIYF.

A few counts support this clone. The chain uses TRBV4-1 and TRBJ1-1; D gene uncertain. V lost 0 bases, J lost 2 bases, and 10 bases lay in between. This CDR3 has 15 amino acids. CDR1 is MGHRA and CDR2 is YSYEKL in the germline V gene. The CDR3 sequence: CASSQDLIFNTEAFF. CDR3 DNA sequence: TGCGCCAGCAGCCAAGACCTGATTTTTAACACTGAAGCTTTCTTT.

The chain carries TRBV6-2 or TRBV6-3 and TRBJ2-1, with D perhaps matching TRBD2 (5 bases). The V gene's germline CDR1 is MNHEY and CDR2 SVGEGT. The CDR3 runs to 16 residues. V lost 2 bases to trimming and J lost 4 bases, with 15 bases between them. The CDR3 loop reads CASSYESGRLYNEQFF. Here the CDR3 DNA reads TGTGCCAGCAGTTACGAGTCGGGAAGACTTTACAATGAGCAGTTCTTC.

The rearrangement joins TRBV7-8 to TRBJ2-5; tentative D call: TRBD2 (5 bases). The V gene lost 1 base and the J gene lost 1 base, with 10 bases spanning the gap. This CDR3 contains 15 residues. Germline CDR1 is SGHVS and CDR2 is FQNEAQ. The CDR3 DNA reads as TGTGCCAGCAGCTTAGTCAGTCTAGCCCAAGAGACCCAGTACTTC. This sequence encodes CASSLVSLAQETQYF. Supplemented by reference TRBV7-8 and TRBJ2-5, the full variable domain reads GAGVSQSPRYKVAKRGQDVALRCDPISGHVSLFWYQQALGQGPEFLTYFQNEAQLDKSGLPSDRFFAERPEGSVSTLKIQRTQQEDSAVYLCASSLVSLAQETQYFGPGTRLLVL.

The chain employs TRBV5-5 and TRBJ2-7; 11 bases are a match to TRBD1. V lost 2 bases to trimming and J lost 1 base; unmatched junction nucleotides: 11. This CDR3 region has 18 residues. From germline, CDR1 is SGHKS and CDR2 YYEKEE (reference sequence). The CDR3 sequence: CASSFLLPGQGDSYEQYF. The CDR3 region has the DNA TGTGCCAGCAGCTTTCTCCTACCGGGACAGGGGGATTCCTACGAGCAGTACTTC.

This chain joins TRBV9 and TRBJ2-7; D is undetermined. The CDR3 sequence is 13 residues long. The ends were cut back, 0 bases at V and 4 bases at J, with 8 bases in the middle. The germline CDR1 and CDR2 sequences are SGDLS and YYNGEE. The CDR3: CASSVAPIYEQYF. In DNA form, the CDR3 reads TGTGCCAGCAGCGTAGCCCCTATATACGAGCAGTACTTC.

The chain combines TRBV5-4 with TRBJ2-3, with no clear D. CDR1 and CDR2 from the germline V gene are SGHNT and YYREEE (reference sequence). V was clipped by 3 bases and J by 1 base, with 9 bases between them. CDR3 length: 14 amino acids. The DNA of the CDR3 is TGTGCCAGCAGCTCCCCTCACGGCACAGATACGCAGTATTTT. Translating it yields CASSSPHGTDTQYF.

The chain joins TRBV19 to TRBJ1-5; D gene uncertain. Between the trimmed V and J ends, which lost 5 bases and 4 bases, there was a span of 6 bases. The germline V gene encodes CDR1 LNHDA and CDR2 SQIVND (reference sequence). This CDR3 spans 12 amino acids. The CDR3 DNA is TGTGCCAGTAGTCGGTCTAATCAGCCCCAGCATTTT. Amino acids: CASSRSNQPQHF. Complete variable domain (other parts from reference TRBV19 and TRBJ1-5): DGGITQSPKYLFRKEGQNVTLSCEQNLNHDAMYWYRQDPGQGLRLIYYSQIVNDFQKGDIAEGYSVSREKKESFPLTVTSAQKNPTAFYLCASSRSNQPQHFGDGTRLSIL.

V is TRBV5-4 and J is TRBJ2-6, with TRBD1 identical over 9 bases. Looked up from germline, CDR1 is SGHNT and CDR2 is YYREEE (reference sequence). V gave up 4 bases and J gave up 2 bases; unmatched junction bases: 10. CDR3 length: 18 residues. In nucleotides, the CDR3 is TGTGCCAGCAGCCCGCGAGGGGGACAGGGACCTGGGGCCAACGTCCTGACTTTC. Protein product: CASSPRGGQGPGANVLTF.

This clone was counted between two and nine times. This chain uses TRBV5-4 with TRBJ2-1; TRBD1 matches at 7 bases. The CDR3 runs to 15 residues. The junction had 6 bases not matched to a gene; V was cut back by 0 bases and J by 6 bases. Germline V gene data show CDR1 as SGHNT and CDR2 as YYREEE (reference sequence). The CDR3 DNA is TGTGCCAGCAGCTTGGGGGAGACAGGGATCAATGAGCAGTTCTTC. Translated: CASSLGETGINEQFF. The full variable domain, with the rest looked up from reference TRBV5-4 and TRBJ2-1, is ETGVTQSPTHLIKTRGQQVTLRCSSQSGHNTVSWYQQALGQGPQFIFQYYREEENGRGNFPPRFSGLQFPNYSSELNVNALELDDSALYLCASSLGETGINEQFFGPGTRLTVL.